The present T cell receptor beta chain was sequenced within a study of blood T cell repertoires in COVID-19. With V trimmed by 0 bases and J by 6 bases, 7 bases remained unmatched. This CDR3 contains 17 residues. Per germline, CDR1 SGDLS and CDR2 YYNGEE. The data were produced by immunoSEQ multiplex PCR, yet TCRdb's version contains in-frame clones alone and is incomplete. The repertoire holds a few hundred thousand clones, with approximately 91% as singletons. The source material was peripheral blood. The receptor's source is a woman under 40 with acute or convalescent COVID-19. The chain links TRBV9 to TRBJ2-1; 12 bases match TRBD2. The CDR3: CASSVDGTSGLLNEQFF. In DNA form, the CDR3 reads TGTGCCAGCAGCGTAGATGGGACTAGCGGGCTTCTCAATGAGCAGTTCTTC.